The subject of this entry is one T cell receptor beta chain. The antigen is not known. This CDR3 is 13 amino acids long. CDR1 is SGHTA, CDR2 FQGNSA, per germline. V lost 2 bases and J lost 8, with 7 bases in between. Produced via immunoSEQ multiplex PCR; TCRdb's table is partial and in-frame only. Among about 130,000 clones, 92% were seen once, and the ten largest hold roughly 1%. The data stem from a study of T cell responses to AZD1222 COVID-19 vaccine. Notes on the study in general: Researchers report vaccine-associated CD4 TCRs spanning spike, with dominance at 160-218 and 743-854.

This clonotype was obtained from an adult who received the AZD1222 COVID-19 vaccine. Source: peripheral blood, taken 28 days after the second AZD1222 dose. The chain couples TRBV7-2 to TRBJ1-6; D is ambiguous. The CDR3 spells CASSLTADSPLHF. The CDR3 DNA reads TGTGCCAGCAGCTTAACCGCAGATTCACCCCTCCACTTT.